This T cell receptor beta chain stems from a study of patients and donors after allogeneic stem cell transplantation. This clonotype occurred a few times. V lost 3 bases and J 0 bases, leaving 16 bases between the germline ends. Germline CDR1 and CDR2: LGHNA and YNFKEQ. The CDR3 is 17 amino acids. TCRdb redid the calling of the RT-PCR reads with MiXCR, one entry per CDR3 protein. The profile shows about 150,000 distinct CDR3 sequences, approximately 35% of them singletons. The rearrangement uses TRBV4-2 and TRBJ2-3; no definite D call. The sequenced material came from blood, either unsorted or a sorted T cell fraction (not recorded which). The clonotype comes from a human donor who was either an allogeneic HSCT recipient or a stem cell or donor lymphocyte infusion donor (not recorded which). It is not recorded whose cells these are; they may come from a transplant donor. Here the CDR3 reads CASSHPTSAVSTDTQYF. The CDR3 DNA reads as TGTGCCAGCAGCCACCCTACGTCGGCGGTAAGCACAGATACGCAGTATTTT.